This entry is about one TCR beta chain. Its specificity is not known. PCR primers comprised 60 Vbeta and 13 Jbeta primers. The assay was immunoSEQ multiplex PCR, and TCRdb's table has in-frame clones only and misses some. The sample includes 95,000 to 100,000 clones, 76% seen only once; the top ten take 3.5% to 5%. Trimming removed 5 bases from V and 0 bases from J; junction bases left unmatched: 6. CDR1 is MDHEN and CDR2 is SYDVKM in the germline V gene. The CDR3 extends over 15 amino acids. These data are taken from a study of cytomegalovirus exposure and HLA in healthy donors. Study-level points and caveats: High specificity and sensitivity for cytomegalovirus status were reported for the classifier. For most TCR beta V segments, an earlier analysis put the productive rate at about 90% or about 30% of the time.

Sequenced: PBMCs. This chain joins TRBV28 and TRBJ1-1, with TRBD1 identical over 7 bases. The source of this sequence is a man in his forties or fifties in good health and CMV-seronegative. The CDR3 reads CASSPGTEMNTEAFF. The CDR3 DNA follows: TGTGCCAGCAGTCCGGGGACAGAAATGAACACTGAAGCTTTCTTT.